These 30 T cell receptor beta chains originate from one sample sequenced in a study of blood T cell repertoires in COVID-19. This table comes from immunoSEQ multiplex PCR, and its TCRdb copy is limited to in-frame clones, with some not included. The table has around 160,000 clones, roughly 84% seen once. Sequenced material: PBMCs or T cells enriched from blood (not recorded which). The receptors here all came from a woman aged 45-65 years who had been exposed to COVID-19.

There are many counts of this clone. The chain couples TRBV19 to TRBJ1-1; 8 nucleotides align to TRBD1. This CDR3 region has 15 residues. V shed 0 bases, J shed 8 bases, and the junction held 8 bases outside the gene matches. Germline V CDR1 and CDR2: LNHDA, SQIVND (reference sequence). The CDR3 nucleotides read TGTGCCAGTAGTATAGACCTGACAGGGGCCGGGGAAGCTTTCTTT. This gives the protein CASSIDLTGAGEAFF.

The chain couples TRBV10-1 to TRBJ2-3; the match to TRBD2 covers 12 bases. The CDR3 runs 16 residues. J lost 12 bases, V lost 0 bases, and 10 bases had no gene match. CDR1 is WNHNN and CDR2 is SYGVQD in the germline V gene (reference sequence). The CDR3 DNA reads TGCGCCAGCAGTGAGTCGCGGGGACTAGCGGGCGGGCCTCAGTATTTT. Its protein product is CASSESRGLAGGPQYF.

The gene calls are TRBV12-5 and TRBJ2-2; TRBD1 matches 8 bases. The CDR3 sequence is 16 residues long. V dropped 1 base and J dropped 1; count of bases not matched to a gene: 2. Germline V gene sequence: CDR1 LGHNT, CDR2 FRNRAP. The CDR3 here is CASGLAGGWNTGELFF. The DNA for the CDR3 is TGTGCTAGTGGTTTGGCAGGGGGCTGGAACACCGGGGAGCTGTTTTTT.

J is TRBJ1-2 and V is TRBV12-3 or TRBV12-4; D is undetermined. The CDR3 has 12 residues. V shed 6 bases and J shed 8 bases, with 13 bases lying between them. The CDR3 nucleotides are TGTGCCAGCAGGGATGGGAGAGGCGGCTACACCTTC. It encodes CASRDGRGGYTF.

This clone was detected a few times. The chain employs TRBV6-2 or TRBV6-3 and TRBJ2-7, with D unresolved. The germline CDR1 and CDR2 sequences are MNHEY and SVGEGT. Trimming took off 4 bases at V and 3 bases at J, with 4 bases between the two ends. There are 11 residues in the CDR3. CDR3 nucleotides: TGTGCCAGCAGTTGGAGCTACGAGCAGTACTTC. Translating gives CASSWSYEQYF.

This rearrangement joins TRBV5-1 to TRBJ1-5, with 10 bases aligning to TRBD1. The CDR3 has 15 amino acids. Per germline, CDR1 SGHRS and CDR2 YFSETQ. J lost 4 bases, V lost 4 bases, and 5 bases had no gene match. The CDR3 nucleotides are TGCGCCAGCAGCGAGGGACAGGGGAGTAATCAGCCCCAGCATTTT. Its translation is CASSEGQGSNQPQHF.

The V gene is TRBV6-2 or TRBV6-3, the J gene TRBJ2-7; D gene ambiguous. CDR3 size: 12 residues. Germline CDR1 and CDR2: MNHEY and SVGEGT. V lost 0 bases, J lost 6 bases, and 6 bases lay in between. DNA of the CDR3: TGTGCCAGCAGTTACTCGTTCGGCGAGCAGTACTTC. Its protein is CASSYSFGEQYF.

The chain joins TRBV5-1 to TRBJ2-5, with D possibly TRBD1 on 6 matching bases. The CDR3 is 14 residues long. The germline V gene has CDR1 SGHRS and CDR2 YFSETQ. Deletions cut 4 bases from V and 2 bases from J, with 12 bases between. CDR3 coding DNA: TGCGCCAGCAGCCCGGGACACCGACAAGAGACCCAGTACTTC. It specifies CASSPGHRQETQYF.

This chain links TRBV6-7 with TRBJ2-7; 8 nucleotides align to TRBD2. TRBV6-7 is sorted into the ORF group, with uncertain function. CDR3 length: 14 amino acids. V shed 6 bases and J 0 bases; nucleotides not matched to a gene: 4. As DNA, the CDR3 is TGTGCCAGCAGGCAGCGGGGGCACTCCTACGAGCAGTACTTC. It encodes CASRQRGHSYEQYF.

This rearrangement joins TRBV4-3 to TRBJ2-7; TRBD1 matches 7 bases. CDR1 LGHNA and CDR2 YSLEER come from the germline V gene. This CDR3 has 13 amino acids. Losses at the gene ends were 4 bases for V and 12 bases for J; bases not matched to a gene: 12. The CDR3 loop reads CASSPHQGQVVYF. The CDR3 bases are TGCGCCAGCAGCCCCCACCAAGGACAGGTCGTGTACTTC.

This clone was observed a few times. The gene calls are TRBV18 and TRBJ1-1; 8 bases are shared with TRBD1. CDR3 length equals 14 residues. The germline V gene has CDR1 KGHSH and CDR2 LQKENI. V was clipped by 3 bases and J by 6 bases; unmatched bases: 6. CDR3 coding DNA: TGTGCCAGCTCACCCTCAGGGGGCGCGCCTGAAGCTTTCTTT. This translates into CASSPSGGAPEAFF.

V and J are TRBV5-8 and TRBJ1-6; D gene unclear. The length of the CDR3 is 16 residues. V was cut by 5 bases and J by 0 bases, with 12 bases left in between. CDR1 is SGHTS, CDR2 YDEGEE, per germline. The CDR3 nucleotides are TGTGCCAGCAGTTCCTCGAGGAGCTCCTATAATTCACCCCTCCACTTT. It translates to CASSSSRSSYNSPLHF.

The chain's CDR3 is CSVSDRAYYGYTF. Here the CDR3 DNA reads TGCAGCGTCTCGGACAGGGCCTACTATGGCTACACCTTC. V usage is TRBV29-1 and J usage is TRBJ1-2; 8 nucleotides match TRBD1. CDR3 size: 13 residues. Per the germline V gene, CDR1 is SQVTM and CDR2 is ANQGSEA. The junction had 6 bases not matched to a gene; V was cut back by 6 bases and J by 3 bases.

V gene TRBV9 combines with J gene TRBJ2-7, with TRBD1 matching 8 bases. Trimming took 0 bases from V and 3 from J; bases not matched to a gene: 8. This CDR3 has 16 amino acids. Germline loops: CDR1 SGDLS, CDR2 YYNGEE. CDR3 DNA sequence: TGTGCCAGCAGCGTAGGAGGGACAGGCCTGGTCTACGAGCAGTACTTC. The encoded protein is CASSVGGTGLVYEQYF.

This rearrangement joins TRBV3-1 (or the pseudogene TRBV3-2) to TRBJ2-7, with D possibly matching TRBD2 (5 bases). Germline CDR1 is LGHDT and CDR2 is YNNKEL (reference sequence). V was trimmed by 1 base and J by 7 bases, leaving 14 bases between them. The CDR3 has 14 amino acids. For the CDR3, the DNA is TGTGCCAGCAGCCAAGGGACGGGGTTCGCGGAGCAGTACTTC. Amino acids: CASSQGTGFAEQYF.

The chain is built from TRBV5-5 and TRBJ2-7, with 7 bases lining up with TRBD1. The trim removed 0 bases at V and 6 bases at J, leaving 6 bases unmatched. This CDR3 region has 14 residues. Germline values: CDR1 SGHKS, CDR2 YYEKEE (reference sequence). The CDR3 coding sequence is TGTGCCAGCAGCTTGGTCTCCAGGGGGACCGAGCAGTACTTC. It encodes CASSLVSRGTEQYF.

The chain recombines TRBV5-1 with TRBJ2-5, with D possibly being TRBD2 (6 bases). Germline V gene data show CDR1 as SGHRS and CDR2 as YFSETQ. The CDR3 extends over 15 amino acids. Trimming took 4 bases from V and 1 from J, leaving 14 bases between them. The CDR3 spells CASSPYSGSQETQYF. For the CDR3, the DNA is TGCGCCAGCAGCCCGTACTCCGGGAGCCAAGAGACCCAGTACTTC.

V usage is TRBV19 and J usage is TRBJ1-2, with 8 bases aligning to TRBD1. With V trimmed by 1 base and J by 7 bases, 14 bases remained unmatched. CDR3 size: 17 residues. Germline V gene sequence: CDR1 LNHDA, CDR2 SQIVND (reference sequence). The CDR3 nucleotides read TGTGCCAGTAGTATAGGGGGGACAGGCTGGTCCCTCGGTGGCTACACCTTC. The encoded protein is CASSIGGTGWSLGGYTF.

The chain is built from TRBV12-5 and TRBJ1-2; no definite D call. This CDR3 has 14 residues. Trimming pared 3 bases from V and 5 bases from J, leaving 13 bases between. CDR1 LGHNT and CDR2 FRNRAP come from the germline V gene. The CDR3 loop is CASGFNRQDYGYTF. CDR3 coding DNA: TGTGCTAGTGGTTTTAATCGTCAGGATTATGGCTACACCTTC.

The chain uses TRBV5-1 and TRBJ1-1; 8 nucleotides align to TRBD1. With V trimmed by 7 bases and J by 7 bases, 12 bases remained unmatched. Germline CDR1 is SGHRS and CDR2 is YFSETQ. This CDR3 has 14 amino acids. The CDR3 DNA follows: TGCGCCAGCCGGGTGGGGACAGGTGGTGATGAAGCTTTCTTT. It yields the protein CASRVGTGGDEAFF. Complete variable domain (other parts from reference TRBV5-1 and TRBJ1-1): KAGVTQTPRYLIKTRGQQVTLSCSPISGHRSVSWYQQTPGQGLQFLFEYFSETQRNKGNFPGRFSGRQFSNSRSEMNVSTLELGDSALYLCASRVGTGGDEAFFGQGTRLTVV.

The chain combines TRBV2 with TRBJ2-1; 9 bases fit TRBD2. V trimming: 6 bases; J trimming: 7 bases; junction bases outside the gene matches: 13. Germline V gives CDR1 SNHLY, CDR2 FYNNEI. The CDR3 spans 16 residues. Here the CDR3 DNA reads TGTGCCAGCAGCCCCTTTCGCGGGGGGGCTTGGAATGAGCAGTTCTTC. This codes for CASSPFRGGAWNEQFF.

The rearrangement links TRBV13 to TRBJ2-3; D might be TRBD2 (6 bases). CDR1 PRHDT and CDR2 FYEKMQ come from the germline V gene (reference sequence). CDR3 length: 14 residues. Deletions cut 3 bases from V and 0 bases from J, with 7 bases between. CDR3 residues: CASSFSGSTDTQYF. In DNA form, the CDR3 reads TGTGCCAGCAGCTTTAGCGGTAGCACAGATACGCAGTATTTT.

The V gene is TRBV29-1, the J gene TRBJ2-5, with unresolved D. The CDR3 loop spans 12 amino acids. V gave up 4 bases and J gave up 2 bases, with 8 bases separating them. Germline lookup yields CDR1 SQVTM and CDR2 ANQGSEA. CDR3 sequence: CSVGDTQETQYF. As DNA, the CDR3 is TGCAGCGTTGGAGACACTCAAGAGACCCAGTACTTC. Full variable domain (outside the CDR3, taken from reference TRBV29-1 and TRBJ2-5): SAVISQKPSRDICQRGTSLTIQCQVDSQVTMMFWYRQQPGQSLTLIATANQGSEATYESGFVIDKFPISRPNLTFSTLTVSNMSPEDSSIYLCSVGDTQETQYFGPGTRLLVL.

The chain recombines TRBV7-9 with TRBJ2-1; 10 nucleotides line up with TRBD1. This CDR3 has 15 residues. After removal of 4 bases from V and 8 bases from J, the junction contained 8 bases not matched to a gene. Germline loops: CDR1 SEHNR, CDR2 FQNEAQ (reference sequence). CDR3 in amino acids: CASSSSTGGFDEQFF. In nucleotides, the CDR3 is TGTGCCAGCAGCTCTTCGACAGGGGGCTTCGATGAGCAGTTCTTC.

The chain uses TRBV5-4 and TRBJ1-1, with unresolved D. The CDR3 totals 15 residues. The V gene's germline CDR1 is SGHNT and CDR2 YYREEE (reference sequence). Trimming shortened V by 6 bases and J by 10 bases, and 25 bases separated the two germline ends. For the CDR3, the DNA is TGTGCCAGCACCTATCTCCCCCGGAGGAGCTCCGTAGCTTTCTTT. It codes for CASTYLPRRSSVAFF.

This chain connects TRBV3-1 (or the pseudogene TRBV3-2) to TRBJ2-2, with TRBD2 identical over 9 bases. CDR3 length: 18 residues. CDR1 is LGHDT and CDR2 is YNNKEL in the germline V gene (reference sequence). Trimming cost V 6 bases and J 7 bases; bases outside gene matches: 18. This CDR3 is CASRLGGSGRKRRGELFF. For the CDR3, the DNA is TGTGCCAGCAGGCTCGGGGGTAGCGGGAGAAAACGGCGCGGGGAGCTGTTTTTT.

This clone was counted only a few times. CDR3: CASSLDDGRRDTQYF. The CDR3 DNA reads TGTGCCAGCAGCTTAGATGACGGTAGGAGGGATACGCAGTATTTT. This rearrangement joins TRBV11-2 to TRBJ2-3; possibly TRBD2 for D (5 bases). In germline, CDR1 is SGHAT, CDR2 FQNNGV. The CDR3 totals 15 residues. V was clipped by 0 bases and J by 6 bases, with 13 bases between them.

The chain uses TRBV9 and TRBJ1-4; TRBD1 is a possible D gene (5 bases). Germline CDR1 reads SGDLS; CDR2 reads YYNGEE. V lost 8 bases and J 8 bases, leaving 16 bases between the germline ends. The CDR3 length is 13 residues. CDR3 region: CASTQGGGEKLFF. CDR3 DNA sequence: TGTGCCAGTACGCAGGGTGGAGGGGAAAAACTGTTTTTT.

The J gene is TRBJ1-1, the V gene TRBV15; D is unresolved. The CDR3 runs 13 residues. Germline V gene lookup returns CDR1 LNHNV and CDR2 YYDKDF (reference sequence). V lost 3 bases to trimming and J lost 1 base, with 6 bases between them. This CDR3 is CATSRVGNTEAFF. The CDR3 coding sequence is TGTGCCACCAGCAGGGTCGGGAACACTGAAGCTTTCTTT. Complete variable domain (other parts from reference TRBV15 and TRBJ1-1): DAMVIQNPRYQVTQFGKPVTLSCSQTLNHNVMYWYQQKSSQAPKLLFHYYDKDFNNEADTPDNFQSRRPNTSFCFLDIRSPGLGDTAMYLCATSRVGNTEAFFGQGTRLTVV.

The chain links TRBV7-2 to TRBJ2-1; D is unclear. Germline V CDR1 and CDR2: SGHTA, FQGNSA. There are 16 residues in the CDR3. Trimming stripped 1 base from V and 7 bases from J, with 17 bases between. The CDR3: CASSLGWAANGNEQFF. The CDR3 bases are TGTGCCAGCAGCTTAGGATGGGCCGCGAATGGAAATGAGCAGTTCTTC.